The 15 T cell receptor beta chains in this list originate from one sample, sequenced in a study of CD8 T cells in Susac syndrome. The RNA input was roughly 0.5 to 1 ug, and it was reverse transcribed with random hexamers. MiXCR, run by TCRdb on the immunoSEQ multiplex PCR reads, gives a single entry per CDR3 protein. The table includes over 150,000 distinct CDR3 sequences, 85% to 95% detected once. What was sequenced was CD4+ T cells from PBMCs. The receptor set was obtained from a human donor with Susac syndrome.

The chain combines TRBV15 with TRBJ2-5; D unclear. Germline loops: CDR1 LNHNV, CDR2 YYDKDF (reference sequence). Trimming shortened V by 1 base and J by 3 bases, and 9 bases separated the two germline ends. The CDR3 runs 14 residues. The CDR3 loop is CATSRAFTEETQYF. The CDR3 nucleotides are TGTGCCACCAGCAGAGCGTTCACTGAAGAGACCCAGTACTTC.

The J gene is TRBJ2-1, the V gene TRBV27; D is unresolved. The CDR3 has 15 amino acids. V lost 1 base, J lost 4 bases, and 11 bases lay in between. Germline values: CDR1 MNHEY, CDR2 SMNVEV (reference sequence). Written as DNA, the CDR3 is TGTGCCAGCAGTTTATACAGCAACCCGTACAATGAGCAGTTCTTC. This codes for CASSLYSNPYNEQFF.

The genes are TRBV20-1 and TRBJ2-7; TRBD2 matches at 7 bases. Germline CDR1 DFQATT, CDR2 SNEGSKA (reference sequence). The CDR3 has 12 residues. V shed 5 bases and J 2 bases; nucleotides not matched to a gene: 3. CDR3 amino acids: CSAGGDPYEQYF. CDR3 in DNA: TGCAGTGCTGGGGGGGACCCCTACGAGCAGTACTTC.

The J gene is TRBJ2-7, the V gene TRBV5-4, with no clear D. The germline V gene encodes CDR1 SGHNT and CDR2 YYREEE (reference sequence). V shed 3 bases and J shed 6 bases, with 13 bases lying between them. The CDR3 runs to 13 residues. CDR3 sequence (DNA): TGTGCCAGCAGCTCTACGGGTTTTCGCGAGCAGTACTTC. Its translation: CASSSTGFREQYF.

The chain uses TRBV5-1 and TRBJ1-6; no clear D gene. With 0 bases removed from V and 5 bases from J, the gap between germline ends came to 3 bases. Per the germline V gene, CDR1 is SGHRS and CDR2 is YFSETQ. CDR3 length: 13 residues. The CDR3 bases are TGCGCCAGCAGCTTGGACAATAATTCACCCCTCCACTTT. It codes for CASSLDNNSPLHF.

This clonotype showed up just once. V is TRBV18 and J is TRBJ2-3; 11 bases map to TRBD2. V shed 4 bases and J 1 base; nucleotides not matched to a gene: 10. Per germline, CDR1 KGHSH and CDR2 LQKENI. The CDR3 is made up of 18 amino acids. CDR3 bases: TGTGCCAGCTCACTACCACCGAAACTAGCGGGAGGCACAGATACGCAGTATTTT. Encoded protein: CASSLPPKLAGGTDTQYF. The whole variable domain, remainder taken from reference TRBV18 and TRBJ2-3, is NAGVMQNPRHLVRRRGQEARLRCSPMKGHSHVYWYRQLPEEGLKFMVYLQKENIIDESGMPKERFSAEFPKEGPSILRIQQVVRGDSAAYFCASSLPPKLAGGTDTQYFGPGTRLTVL.

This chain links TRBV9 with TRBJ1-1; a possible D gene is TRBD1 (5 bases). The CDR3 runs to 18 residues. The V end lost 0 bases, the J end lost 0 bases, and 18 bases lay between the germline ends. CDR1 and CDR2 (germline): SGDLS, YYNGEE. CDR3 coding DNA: TGTGCCAGCAGCGTAGATCTCAGGGCACATCTAATGAACACTGAAGCTTTCTTT. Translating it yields CASSVDLRAHLMNTEAFF.

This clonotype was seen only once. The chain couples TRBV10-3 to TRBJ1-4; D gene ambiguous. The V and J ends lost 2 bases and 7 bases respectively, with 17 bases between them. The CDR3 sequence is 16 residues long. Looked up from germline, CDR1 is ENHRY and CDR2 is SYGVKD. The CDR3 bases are TGTGCCATCAGTGAGAGTGGAGGAGCGGCCGGTGAAAAACTGTTTTTT. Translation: CAISESGGAAGEKLFF.

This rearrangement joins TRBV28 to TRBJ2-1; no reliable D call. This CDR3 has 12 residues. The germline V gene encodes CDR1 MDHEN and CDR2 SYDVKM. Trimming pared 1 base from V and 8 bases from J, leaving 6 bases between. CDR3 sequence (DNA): TGTGCCAGCAGTTTATCCCGGGATGAGCAGTTCTTC. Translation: CASSLSRDEQFF. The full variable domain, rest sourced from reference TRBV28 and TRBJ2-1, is DVKVTQSSRYLVKRTGEKVFLECVQDMDHENMFWYRQDPGLGLRLIYFSYDVKMKEKGDIPEGYSVSREKKERFSLILESASTNQTSMYLCASSLSRDEQFFGPGTRLTVL.

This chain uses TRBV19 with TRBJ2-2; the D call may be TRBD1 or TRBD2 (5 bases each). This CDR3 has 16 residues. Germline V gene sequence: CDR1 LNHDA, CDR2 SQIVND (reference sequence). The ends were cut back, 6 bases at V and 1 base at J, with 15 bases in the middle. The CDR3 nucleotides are TGTGCCAGTAGCCCGACCGGGACGAGGAACACCGGGGAGCTGTTTTTT. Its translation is CASSPTGTRNTGELFF.

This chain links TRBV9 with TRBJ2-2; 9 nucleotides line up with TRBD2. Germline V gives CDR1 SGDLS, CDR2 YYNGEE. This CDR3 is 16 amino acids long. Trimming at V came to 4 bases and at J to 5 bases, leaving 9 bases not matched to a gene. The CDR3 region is CASSKGAGGRTGELFF. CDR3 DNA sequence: TGTGCCAGCAGCAAAGGGGCGGGAGGGCGGACCGGGGAGCTGTTTTTT.

This CDR3 reads CASSAPGQTDTQYF. CDR3 in DNA: TGTGCCAGCAGCGCACCGGGACAGACAGATACGCAGTATTTT. The chain has TRBV5-4 and TRBJ2-3; 7 bases align to TRBD1. Germline V CDR1 and CDR2: SGHNT, YYREEE (reference sequence). The V gene end was trimmed by 4 bases and the J gene end by 3 bases; junction bases not matched to a gene: 5. The CDR3 runs 14 residues. Together with reference TRBV5-4 and TRBJ2-3, the CDR3 gives the full variable domain: ETGVTQSPTHLIKTRGQQVTLRCSSQSGHNTVSWYQQALGQGPQFIFQYYREEENGRGNFPPRFSGLQFPNYSSELNVNALELDDSALYLCASSAPGQTDTQYFGPGTRLTVL.

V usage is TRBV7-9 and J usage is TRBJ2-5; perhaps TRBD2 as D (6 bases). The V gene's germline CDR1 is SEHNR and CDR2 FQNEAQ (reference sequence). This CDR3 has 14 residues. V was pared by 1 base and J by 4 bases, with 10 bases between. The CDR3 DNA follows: TGTGCCAGCAGCTTAGGACTAGTTGCAGAGACCCAGTACTTC. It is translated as CASSLGLVAETQYF.

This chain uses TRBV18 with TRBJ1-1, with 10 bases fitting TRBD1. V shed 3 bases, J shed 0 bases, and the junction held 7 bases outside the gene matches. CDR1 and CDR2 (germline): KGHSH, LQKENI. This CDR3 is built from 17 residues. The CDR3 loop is CASSPRQGAWMNTEAFF. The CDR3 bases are TGTGCCAGCTCACCTAGACAGGGGGCATGGATGAACACTGAAGCTTTCTTT.

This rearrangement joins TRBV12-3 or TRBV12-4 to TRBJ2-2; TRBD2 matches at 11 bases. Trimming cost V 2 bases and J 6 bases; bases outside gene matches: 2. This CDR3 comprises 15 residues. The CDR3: CASSLIAGGAGELFF. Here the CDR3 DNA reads TGTGCCAGCAGTTTAATAGCGGGGGGGGCCGGGGAGCTGTTTTTT.